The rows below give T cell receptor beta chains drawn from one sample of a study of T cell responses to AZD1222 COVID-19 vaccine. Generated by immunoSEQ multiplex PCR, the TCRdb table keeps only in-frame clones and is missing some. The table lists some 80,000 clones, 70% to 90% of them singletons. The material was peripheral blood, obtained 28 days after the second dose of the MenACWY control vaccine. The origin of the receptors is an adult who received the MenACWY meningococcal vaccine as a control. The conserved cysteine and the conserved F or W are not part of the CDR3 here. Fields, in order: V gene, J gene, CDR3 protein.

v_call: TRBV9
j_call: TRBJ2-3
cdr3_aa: ASSVAEGTQY

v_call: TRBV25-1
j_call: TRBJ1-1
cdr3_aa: ASRLLTGSEAF

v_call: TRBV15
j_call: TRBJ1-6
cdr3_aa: ATSSPPGHGYNSPLH

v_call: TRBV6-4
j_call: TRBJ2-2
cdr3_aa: ASRRENTGELF

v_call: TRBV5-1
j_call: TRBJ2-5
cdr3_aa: ASRNRAETQY

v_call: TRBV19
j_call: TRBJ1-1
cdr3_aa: ASSPVSTNTEAF

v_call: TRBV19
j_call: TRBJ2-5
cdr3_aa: ASSIDRQGAEETQY

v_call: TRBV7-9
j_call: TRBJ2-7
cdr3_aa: ASSSIRAVLVGEQY

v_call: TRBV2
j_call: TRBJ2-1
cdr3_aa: ASLFLPDSSYNEQF

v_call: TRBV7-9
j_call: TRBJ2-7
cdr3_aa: ASSSLTGSYEQY

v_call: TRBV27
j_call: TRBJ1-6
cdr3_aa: ASSYEGFRNSPLH

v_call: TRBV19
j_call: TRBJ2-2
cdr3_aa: ASSNPGQNTGELF

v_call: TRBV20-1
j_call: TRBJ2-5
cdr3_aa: SAMQETQY

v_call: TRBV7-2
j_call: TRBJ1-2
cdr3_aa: ASSGYRGDLYGYT

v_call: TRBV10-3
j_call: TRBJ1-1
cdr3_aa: AISEGQVQAF

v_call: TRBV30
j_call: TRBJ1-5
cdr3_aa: AWSRGGMSQPQH

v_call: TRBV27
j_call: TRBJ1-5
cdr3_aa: ASSSWGGDNQPQH

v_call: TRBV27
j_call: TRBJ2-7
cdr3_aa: ASSSSGTGRREQY

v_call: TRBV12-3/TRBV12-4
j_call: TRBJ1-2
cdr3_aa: ASSSGTNYGYT

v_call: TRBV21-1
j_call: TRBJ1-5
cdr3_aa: ASSKAPDREYSNQPQH

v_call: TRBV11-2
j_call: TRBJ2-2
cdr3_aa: ASSLTLPGGRGELF

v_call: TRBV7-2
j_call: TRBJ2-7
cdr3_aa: ASSQGTPQGSEQY

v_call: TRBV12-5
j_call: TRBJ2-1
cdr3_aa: ASGPLGDNEQF

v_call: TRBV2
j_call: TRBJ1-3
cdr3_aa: ASSEGGETGNTIY

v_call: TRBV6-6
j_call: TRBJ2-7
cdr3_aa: ASSYVEGWY

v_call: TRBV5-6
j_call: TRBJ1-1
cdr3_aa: NSRRQKDTEAF

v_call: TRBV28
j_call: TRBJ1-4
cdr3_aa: ASSRRGNEKLF

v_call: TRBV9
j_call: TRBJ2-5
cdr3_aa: ASSVGAARQETQY

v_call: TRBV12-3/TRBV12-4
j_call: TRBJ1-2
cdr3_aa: ASSIGTPGYT

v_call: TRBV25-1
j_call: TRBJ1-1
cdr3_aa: ASSVSRTGRTQGAF

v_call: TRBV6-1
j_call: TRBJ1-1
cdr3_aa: ASSDPAANTEAF

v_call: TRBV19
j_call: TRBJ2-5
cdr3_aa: ASRDSIQETQY

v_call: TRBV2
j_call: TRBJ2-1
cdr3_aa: ASSEGGTALAQF

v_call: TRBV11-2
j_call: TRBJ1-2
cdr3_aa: ASSLAGSAYGYT

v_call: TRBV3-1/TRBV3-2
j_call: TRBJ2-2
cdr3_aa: ASSVRTGVNTGELF

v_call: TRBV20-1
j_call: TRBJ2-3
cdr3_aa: SASGGVTSGASTDTQY

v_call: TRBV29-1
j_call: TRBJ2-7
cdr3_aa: SATGTASYEQY

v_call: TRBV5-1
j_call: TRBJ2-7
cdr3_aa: ASSYSSYEQY

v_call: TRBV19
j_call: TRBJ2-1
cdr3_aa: ASSIVGLKNEQF

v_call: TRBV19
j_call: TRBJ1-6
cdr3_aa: ASSLGMGNSPLH

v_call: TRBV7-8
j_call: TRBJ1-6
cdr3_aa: ASNLDGSGGNSPLH

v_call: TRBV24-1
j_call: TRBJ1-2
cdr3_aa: ATSPPDRVGGYT

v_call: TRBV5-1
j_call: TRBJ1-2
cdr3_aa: ASSQGQTDGYT

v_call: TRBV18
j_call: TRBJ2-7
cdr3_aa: ASSPPPDPNPYEQY